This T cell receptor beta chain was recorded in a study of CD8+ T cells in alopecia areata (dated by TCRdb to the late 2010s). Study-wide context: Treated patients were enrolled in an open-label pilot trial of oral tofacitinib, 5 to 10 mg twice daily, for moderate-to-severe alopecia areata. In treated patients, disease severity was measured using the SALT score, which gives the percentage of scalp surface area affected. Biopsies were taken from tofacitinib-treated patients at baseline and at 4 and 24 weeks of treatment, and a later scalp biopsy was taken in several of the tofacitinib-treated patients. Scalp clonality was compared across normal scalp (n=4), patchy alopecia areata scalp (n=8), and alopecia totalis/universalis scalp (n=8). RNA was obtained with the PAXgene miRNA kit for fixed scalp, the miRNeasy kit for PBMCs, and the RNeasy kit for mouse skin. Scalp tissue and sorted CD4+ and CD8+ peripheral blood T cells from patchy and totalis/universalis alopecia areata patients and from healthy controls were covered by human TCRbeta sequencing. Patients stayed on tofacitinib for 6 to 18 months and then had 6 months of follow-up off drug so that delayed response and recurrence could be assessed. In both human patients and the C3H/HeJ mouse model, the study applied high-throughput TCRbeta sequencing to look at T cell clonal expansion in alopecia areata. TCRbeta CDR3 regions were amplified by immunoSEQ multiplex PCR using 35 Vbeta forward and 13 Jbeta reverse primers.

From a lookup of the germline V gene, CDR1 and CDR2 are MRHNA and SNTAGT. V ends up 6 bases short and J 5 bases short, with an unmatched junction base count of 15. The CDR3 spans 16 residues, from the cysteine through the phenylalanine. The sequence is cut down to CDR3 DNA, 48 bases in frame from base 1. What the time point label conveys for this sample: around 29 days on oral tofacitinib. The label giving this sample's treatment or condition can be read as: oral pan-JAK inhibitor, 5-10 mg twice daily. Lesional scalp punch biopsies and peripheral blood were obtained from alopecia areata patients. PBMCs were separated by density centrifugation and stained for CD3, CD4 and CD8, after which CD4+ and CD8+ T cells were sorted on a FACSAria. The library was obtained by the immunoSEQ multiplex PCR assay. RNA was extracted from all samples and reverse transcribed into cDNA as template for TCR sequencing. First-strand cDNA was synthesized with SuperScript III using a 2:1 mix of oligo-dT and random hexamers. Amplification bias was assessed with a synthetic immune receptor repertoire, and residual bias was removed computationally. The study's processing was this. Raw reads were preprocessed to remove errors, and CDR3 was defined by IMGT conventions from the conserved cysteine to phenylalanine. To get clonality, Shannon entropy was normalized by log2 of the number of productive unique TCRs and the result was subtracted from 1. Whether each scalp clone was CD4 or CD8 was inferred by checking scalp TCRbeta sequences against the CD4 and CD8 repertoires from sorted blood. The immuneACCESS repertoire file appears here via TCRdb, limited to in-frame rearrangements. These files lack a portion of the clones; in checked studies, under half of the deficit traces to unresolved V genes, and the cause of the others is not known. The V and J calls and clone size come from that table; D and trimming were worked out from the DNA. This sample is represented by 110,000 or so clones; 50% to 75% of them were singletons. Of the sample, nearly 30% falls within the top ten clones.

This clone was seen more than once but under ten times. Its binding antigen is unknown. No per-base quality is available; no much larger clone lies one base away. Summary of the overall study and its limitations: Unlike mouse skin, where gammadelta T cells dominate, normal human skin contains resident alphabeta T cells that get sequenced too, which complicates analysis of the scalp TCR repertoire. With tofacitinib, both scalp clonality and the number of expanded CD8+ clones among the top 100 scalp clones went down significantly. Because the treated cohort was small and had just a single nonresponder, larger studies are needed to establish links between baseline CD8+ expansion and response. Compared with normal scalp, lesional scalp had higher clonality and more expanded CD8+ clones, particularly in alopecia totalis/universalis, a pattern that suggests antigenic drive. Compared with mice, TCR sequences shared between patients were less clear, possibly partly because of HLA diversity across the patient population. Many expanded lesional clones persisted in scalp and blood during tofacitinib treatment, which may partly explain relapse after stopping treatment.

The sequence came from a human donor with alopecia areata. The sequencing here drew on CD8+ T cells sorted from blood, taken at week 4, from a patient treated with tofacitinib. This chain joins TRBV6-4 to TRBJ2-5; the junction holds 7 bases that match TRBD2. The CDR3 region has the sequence CASSPNAGEGLETQYF. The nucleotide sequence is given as TGTGCCAGCAGCCCTAACGCCGGGGAGGGGTTGGAGACCCAGTACTTC.